This T cell receptor (beta chain) derives from a study of blood T cell repertoires in COVID-19 (dated by TCRdb to 2019 to 2021). As for the study more broadly: Collaborator samples came from the United States, Italy and Spain and covered acute and convalescent phases of COVID-19. The samples were drawn from the first 160 participants of the ongoing ImmuneRACE study and from over 950 subjects provided by 6 global collaborators. Where available, HLA class I and class II types were obtained from metadata supplied by the sample provider rather than from assay-based typing. Subjects who had been exposed to COVID-19, were actively infected with it, or had recovered from it provided the deeply sampled blood TCRbeta repertoires that made up the dataset. The sample metadata nearly always contained a de-identified subject ID, COVID-19 status, age in years and sex. The prospective study material was composed of cDNA or gDNA derived from T cells, B-cell-depleted T cells, or PBMCs. The repertoires were made available in a free public database intended to serve as a resource for research on the immune response to SARS-CoV-2. Overall study results and their limits: The amount of clinical and demographic metadata varied by source and participant and was provided uncurated.

In regard to this clone: Its antigen is currently not known. No base quality information exists; no much larger clone differs at one position.

As encoded in the germline V gene, CDR1 is SQVTM while CDR2 is ANQGSEA. The CDR3 runs 14 amino acids, cysteine and phenylalanine included. Solely the CDR3 DNA is kept, with 42 bases framed from the first base. The germline ends are 8 bases apart after V is trimmed by 2 bases and J by 0 bases. Each collaborating institution followed its own protocols to collect whole blood in K2EDTA tubes. For TCRbeta analysis, collaborators shipped samples in one of three forms: frozen whole blood, isolated PBMCs, or DNA extracted from either of those sample types. TCRbeta CDR3 regions were amplified from genomic DNA by means of the immunoSEQ Assay, a bias-controlled multiplex PCR. As for the original processing: Within the assay, amplification of reference gene primers was used to estimate how many nucleated cells each sample contained. To quantify the absolute abundance of each unique TCRbeta CDR3 rearrangement, sequence reads were collapsed and filtered. For each sample, productive Simpson clonality was calculated by taking the square root of Simpson's diversity index across productive rearrangements. TCRdb re-hosts the immuneACCESS table, in-frame sequences only. Its copies lack some clones; in the studies checked, an unresolved V gene accounts for under half of them, and the cause for the rest is not known. The V and J calls and the clone size are those of that table, but D and trimming were determined from the DNA. This sample is represented by 300,000 or so clones; 86% of them were singletons. The ten largest clones represent under 2% of the sample.

The TCR originated in a woman aged 50 to 65 with acute or convalescent COVID-19. The source material was peripheral blood. This chain is built from TRBV29-1 and TRBJ2-1, and perhaps TRBD1 as D gene, on 5 matching bases. The DNA sequence reads TGCAGCGTTGAATGGACAAGCTCCTACAATGAGCAGTTCTTC. It translates to CSVEWTSSYNEQFF.